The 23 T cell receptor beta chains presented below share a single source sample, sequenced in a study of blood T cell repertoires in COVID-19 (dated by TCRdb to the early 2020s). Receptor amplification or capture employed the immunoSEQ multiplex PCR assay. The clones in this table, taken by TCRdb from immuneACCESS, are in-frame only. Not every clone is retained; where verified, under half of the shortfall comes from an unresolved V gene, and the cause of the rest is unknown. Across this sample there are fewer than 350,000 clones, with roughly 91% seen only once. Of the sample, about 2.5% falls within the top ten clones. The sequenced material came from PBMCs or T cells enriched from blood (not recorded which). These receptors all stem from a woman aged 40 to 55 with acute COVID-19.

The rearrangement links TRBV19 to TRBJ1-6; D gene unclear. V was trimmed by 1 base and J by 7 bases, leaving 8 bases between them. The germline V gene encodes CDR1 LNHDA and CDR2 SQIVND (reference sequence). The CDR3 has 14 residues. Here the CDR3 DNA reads TGTGCCAGTAGTATAGGCGGACTGAATTCACCCCTCCACTTT. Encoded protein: CASSIGGLNSPLHF.

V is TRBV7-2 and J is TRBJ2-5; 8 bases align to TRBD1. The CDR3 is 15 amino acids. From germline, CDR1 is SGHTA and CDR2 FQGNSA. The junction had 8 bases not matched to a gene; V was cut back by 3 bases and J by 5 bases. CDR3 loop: CASSFLRGPWETQYF. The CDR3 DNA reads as TGTGCCAGCAGCTTCCTCAGGGGGCCGTGGGAGACCCAGTACTTC.

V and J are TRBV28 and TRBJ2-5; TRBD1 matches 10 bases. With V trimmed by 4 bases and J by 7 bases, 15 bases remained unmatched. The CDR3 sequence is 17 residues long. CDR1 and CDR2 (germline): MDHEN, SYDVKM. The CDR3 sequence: CASSSPAAGTGVGTQYF. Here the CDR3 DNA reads TGTGCCAGCAGTTCCCCCGCTGCCGGGACAGGGGTTGGGACCCAGTACTTC.

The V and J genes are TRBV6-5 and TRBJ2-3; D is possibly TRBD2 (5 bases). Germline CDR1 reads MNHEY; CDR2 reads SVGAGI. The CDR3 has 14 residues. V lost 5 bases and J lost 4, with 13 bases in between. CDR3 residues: CASSRTGSPDTQYF. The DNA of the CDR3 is TGTGCCAGCAGTCGGACGGGAAGCCCAGATACGCAGTATTTT.

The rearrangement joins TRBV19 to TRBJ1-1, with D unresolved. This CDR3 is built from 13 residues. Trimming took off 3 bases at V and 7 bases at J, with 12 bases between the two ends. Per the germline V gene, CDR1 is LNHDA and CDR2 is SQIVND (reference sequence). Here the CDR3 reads CASSITTRNEAFF. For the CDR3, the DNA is TGTGCCAGTAGTATTACGACTCGGAATGAAGCTTTCTTT. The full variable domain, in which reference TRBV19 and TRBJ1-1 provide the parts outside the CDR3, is DGGITQSPKYLFRKEGQNVTLSCEQNLNHDAMYWYRQDPGQGLRLIYYSQIVNDFQKGDIAEGYSVSREKKESFPLTVTSAQKNPTAFYLCASSITTRNEAFFGQGTRLTVV.

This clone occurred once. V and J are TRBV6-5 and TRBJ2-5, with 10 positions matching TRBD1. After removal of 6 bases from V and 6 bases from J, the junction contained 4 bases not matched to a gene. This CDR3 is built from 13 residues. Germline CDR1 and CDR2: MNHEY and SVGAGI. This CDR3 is CASRSTGGKTQYF. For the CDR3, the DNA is TGTGCCAGCAGGTCGACAGGGGGCAAGACCCAGTACTTC.

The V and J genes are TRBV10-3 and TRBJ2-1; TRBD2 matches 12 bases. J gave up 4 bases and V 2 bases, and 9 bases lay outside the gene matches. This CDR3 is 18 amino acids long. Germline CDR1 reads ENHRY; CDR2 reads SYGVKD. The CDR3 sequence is CAISEPRKLAGGYNEQFF. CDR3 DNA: TGTGCCATCAGTGAGCCGAGGAAACTAGCGGGGGGTTACAATGAGCAGTTCTTC.

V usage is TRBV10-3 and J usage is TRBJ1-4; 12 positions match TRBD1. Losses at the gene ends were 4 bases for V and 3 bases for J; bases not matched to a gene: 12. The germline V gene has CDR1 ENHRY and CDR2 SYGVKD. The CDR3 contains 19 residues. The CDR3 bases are TGTGCCATCAGTGGGAAGGGACAGGGGGCATTAGAGGCTAATGAAAAACTGTTTTTT. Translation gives CAISGKGQGALEANEKLFF.

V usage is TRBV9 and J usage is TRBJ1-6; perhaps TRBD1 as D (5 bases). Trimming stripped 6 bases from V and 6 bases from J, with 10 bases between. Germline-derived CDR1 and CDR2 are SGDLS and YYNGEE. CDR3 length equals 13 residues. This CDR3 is CASTRQPNSPLHF. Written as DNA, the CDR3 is TGTGCCAGCACCCGACAGCCTAATTCACCCCTCCACTTT.

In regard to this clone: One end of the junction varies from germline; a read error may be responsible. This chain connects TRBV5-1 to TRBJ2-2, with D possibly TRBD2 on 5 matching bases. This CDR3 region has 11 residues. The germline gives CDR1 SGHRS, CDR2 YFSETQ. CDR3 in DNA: TGCGCCAGCAGCTTGAACGGGGAGCTATTTTTT. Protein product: CASSLNGELFF.

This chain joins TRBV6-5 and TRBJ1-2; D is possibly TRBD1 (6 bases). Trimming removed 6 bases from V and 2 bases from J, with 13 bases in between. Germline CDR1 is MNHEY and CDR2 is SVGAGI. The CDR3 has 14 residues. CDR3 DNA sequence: TGTGCCAGCAGCCGCTCAACAGGGAACTATGGCTACACCTTC. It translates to CASSRSTGNYGYTF.

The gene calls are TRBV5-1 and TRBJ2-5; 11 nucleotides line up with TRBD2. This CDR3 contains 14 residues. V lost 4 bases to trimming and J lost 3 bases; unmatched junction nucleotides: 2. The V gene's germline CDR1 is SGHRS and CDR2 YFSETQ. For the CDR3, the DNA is TGCGCCAGCAGCCGTAGCGGGGGGGAAGAGACCCAGTACTTC. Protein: CASSRSGGEETQYF.

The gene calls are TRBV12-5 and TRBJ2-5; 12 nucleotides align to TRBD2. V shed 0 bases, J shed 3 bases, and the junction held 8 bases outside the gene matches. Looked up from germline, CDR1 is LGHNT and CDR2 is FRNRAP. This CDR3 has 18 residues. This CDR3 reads CASGLVQLRLAGEETQYF. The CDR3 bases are TGTGCTAGTGGTTTGGTCCAGCTTAGACTAGCGGGAGAAGAGACCCAGTACTTC.

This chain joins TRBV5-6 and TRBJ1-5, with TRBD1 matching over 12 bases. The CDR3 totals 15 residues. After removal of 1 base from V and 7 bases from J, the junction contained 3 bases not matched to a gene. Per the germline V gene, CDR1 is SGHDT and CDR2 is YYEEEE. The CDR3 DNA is TGTGCCAGCAGCTTGTTAGGGACAGGGGGCCAGCCCCAGCATTTT. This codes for CASSLLGTGGQPQHF.

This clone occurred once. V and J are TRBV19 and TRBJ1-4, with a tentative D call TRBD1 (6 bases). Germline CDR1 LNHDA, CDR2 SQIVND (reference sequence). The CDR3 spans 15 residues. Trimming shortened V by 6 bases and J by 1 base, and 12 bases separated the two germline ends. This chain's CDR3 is CASRATGITNEKLFF. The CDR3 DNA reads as TGTGCCAGTAGGGCCACAGGGATAACTAATGAAAAACTGTTTTTT.

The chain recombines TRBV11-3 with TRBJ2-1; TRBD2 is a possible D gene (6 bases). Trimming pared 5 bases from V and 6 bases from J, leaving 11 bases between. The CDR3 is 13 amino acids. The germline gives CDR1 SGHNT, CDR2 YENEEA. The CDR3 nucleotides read TGTGCCAGCAGCGCGGGACCTCGCAATGAGCAGTTCTTC. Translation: CASSAGPRNEQFF.

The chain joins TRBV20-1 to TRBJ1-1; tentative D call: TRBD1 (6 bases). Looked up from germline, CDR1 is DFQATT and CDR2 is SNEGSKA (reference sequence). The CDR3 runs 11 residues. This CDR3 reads CRVRRGTEAFF. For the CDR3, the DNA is TGCAGGGTTAGAAGGGGGACTGAAGCTTTCTTT.

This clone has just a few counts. The DNA of the CDR3 is TGTGCCAGCAGTCTTGGGCCCCAGGGGAGGGCCGGGGAGCTGTTTTTT. Residues: CASSLGPQGRAGELFF. The J gene is TRBJ2-2, the V gene TRBV7-8, with a tentative D call TRBD2 (7 bases). Germline V gene sequence: CDR1 SGHVS, CDR2 FQNEAQ. V lost 6 bases to trimming and J lost 6 bases, with 20 bases between them. This CDR3 has 16 residues.

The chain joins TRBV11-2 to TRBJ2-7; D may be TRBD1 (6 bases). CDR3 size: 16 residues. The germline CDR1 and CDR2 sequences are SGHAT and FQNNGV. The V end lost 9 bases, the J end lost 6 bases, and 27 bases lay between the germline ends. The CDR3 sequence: CARTPYSQGWASEQYF. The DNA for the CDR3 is TGTGCCAGGACCCCTTACTCACAGGGTTGGGCGAGCGAGCAGTACTTC.

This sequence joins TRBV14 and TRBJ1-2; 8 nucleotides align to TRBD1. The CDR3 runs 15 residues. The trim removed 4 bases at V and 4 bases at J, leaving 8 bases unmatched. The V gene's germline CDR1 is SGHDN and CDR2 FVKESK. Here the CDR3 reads CASSRLQGASYGYTF. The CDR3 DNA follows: TGTGCCAGCAGCCGATTGCAGGGGGCGAGCTATGGCTACACCTTC.

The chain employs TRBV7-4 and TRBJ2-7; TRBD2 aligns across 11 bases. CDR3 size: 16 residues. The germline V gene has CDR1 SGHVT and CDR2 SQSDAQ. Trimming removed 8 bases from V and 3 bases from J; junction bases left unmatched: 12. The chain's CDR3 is CASGGGTSGSDYEQYF. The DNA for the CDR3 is TGTGCCAGCGGCGGGGGAACTAGCGGGAGTGACTACGAGCAGTACTTC.

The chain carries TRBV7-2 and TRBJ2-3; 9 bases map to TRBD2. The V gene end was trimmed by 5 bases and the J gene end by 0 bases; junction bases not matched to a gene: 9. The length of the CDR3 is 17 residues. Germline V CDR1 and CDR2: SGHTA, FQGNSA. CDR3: CASSRGASGVSTDTQYF. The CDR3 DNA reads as TGTGCCAGCAGCCGTGGGGCTAGCGGGGTAAGCACAGATACGCAGTATTTT.

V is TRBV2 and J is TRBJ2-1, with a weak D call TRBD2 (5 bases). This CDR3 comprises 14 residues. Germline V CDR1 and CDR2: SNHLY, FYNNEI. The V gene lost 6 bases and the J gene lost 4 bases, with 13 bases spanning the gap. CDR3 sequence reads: CASRGDVSYNEQFF. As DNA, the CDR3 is TGTGCCAGCAGGGGAGATGTTTCGTACAATGAGCAGTTCTTC. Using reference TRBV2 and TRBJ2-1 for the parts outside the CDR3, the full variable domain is EPEVTQTPSHQVTQMGQEVILRCVPISNHLYFYWYRQILGQKVEFLVSFYNNEISEKSEIFDDQFSVERPDGSNFTLKIRSTKLEDSAMYFCASRGDVSYNEQFFGPGTRLTVL.